This T cell receptor (beta chain) was documented in a study of cytomegalovirus exposure and HLA in healthy donors. Overall study: Genetic ancestry analysis placed around four fifths of the roughly 400 donors that were genotyped in the Caucasian-associated cluster. General study findings and limits: Presence/absence analyses took donor sequencing depth as roughly uniform. V- and J-gene trimming in TCR beta was tied to a missense DCLRE1C variant by an analysis performed later.

This clone was recorded a few times. Its antigen is unknown. The CDR3 totals 13 residues. The V end lost 6 bases, the J end lost 4 bases, and 12 bases lay between the germline ends. From germline, CDR1 is MNHNS and CDR2 SASEGT. The PCR contained 60 Vbeta and 13 Jbeta primers. Sequenced by immunoSEQ multiplex PCR; TCRdb stores in-frame clones only, minus some. The sample contains some 99,000 clones, just under 70% of which appear only once. The receptor's source is a woman in her 70s in good health and CMV-seropositive. This sequence joins TRBV6-1 and TRBJ2-5; possibly TRBD2 for D (6 bases). Sequencing was performed on PBMCs. The CDR3 here is CASRGGSGETQYF. CDR3 coding DNA: TGTGCCAGCAGGGGGGGTTCCGGAGAGACCCAGTACTTC.